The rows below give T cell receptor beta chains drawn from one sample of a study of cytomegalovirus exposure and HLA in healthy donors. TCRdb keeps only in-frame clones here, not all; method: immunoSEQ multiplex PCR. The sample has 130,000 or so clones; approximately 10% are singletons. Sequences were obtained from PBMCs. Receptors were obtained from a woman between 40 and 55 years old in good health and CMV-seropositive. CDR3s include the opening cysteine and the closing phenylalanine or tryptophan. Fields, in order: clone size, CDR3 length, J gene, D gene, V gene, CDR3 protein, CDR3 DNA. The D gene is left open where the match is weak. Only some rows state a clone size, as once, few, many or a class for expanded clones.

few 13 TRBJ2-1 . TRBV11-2 CASSPRDSSEQFF TGTGCCAGCAGCCCCCGGGATAGCAGTGAGCAGTTCTTC
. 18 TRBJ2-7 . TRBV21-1 CASSQANGVLPQSYEQYF TGTGCCAGCAGCCAGGCGAACGGGGTCCTCCCCCAATCCTACGAGCAGTACTTC
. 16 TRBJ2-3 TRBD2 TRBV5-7 CASRPGTTLSTDTQYF TGTGCCAGCAGACCCGGGACTACCTTAAGCACAGATACGCAGTATTTT
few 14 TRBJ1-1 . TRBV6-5 CASTLRGGNTEAFF TGTGCCAGCACCCTAAGGGGGGGTAACACTGAAGCTTTCTTT
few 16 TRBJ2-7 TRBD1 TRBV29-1 CSVMNTGQGRAYEQYF TGCAGCGTCATGAACACCGGACAGGGGCGCGCCTACGAGCAGTACTTC
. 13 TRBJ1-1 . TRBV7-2 CASNGQMNTEAFF TGTGCCAGCAACGGACAGATGAACACTGAAGCTTTCTTT
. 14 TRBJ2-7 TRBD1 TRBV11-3 CASSPRTGLYEQYF TGTGCCAGCAGCCCCCGGACAGGGCTGTACGAGCAGTACTTC
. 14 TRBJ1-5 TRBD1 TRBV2 CASSRQGSNQPQNF TGTGCCAGCAGCCGACAGGGAAGCAATCAGCCCCAGAATTTT
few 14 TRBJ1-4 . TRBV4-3 CASSQARSGEKLFF TGCGCCAGCAGCCAAGCCCGCTCAGGAGAAAAACTGTTTTTT
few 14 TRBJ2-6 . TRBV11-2 CASSYRVGANVLTF TGTGCCAGCAGCTACAGGGTTGGGGCCAACGTCCTGACTTTC
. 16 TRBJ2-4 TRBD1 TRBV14 CASSRGTGSSKNIQYF TGTGCCAGCAGCCGGGGGACAGGGTCATCCAAAAACATTCAGTACTTC
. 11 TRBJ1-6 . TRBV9 CASSVGDTLHF TGTGCCAGCAGCGTAGGAGATACCCTCCACTTT
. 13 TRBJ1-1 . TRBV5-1 CDSSPTRNTEAFF TGCGACAGCAGCCCTACGAGAAACACTGAAGCTTTCTTT
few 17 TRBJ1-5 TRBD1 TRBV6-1 CASSGGRGASGNQPQHF TGTGCCAGCAGTGGGGGCAGGGGGGCGAGTGGCAATCAGCCCCAGCATTTT
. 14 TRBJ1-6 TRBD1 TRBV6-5 CASQWTGDESPLHF TGTGCCAGCCAATGGACAGGGGATGAGTCACCCCTCCACTTT
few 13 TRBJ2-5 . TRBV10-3 CAISEQLQETQYF TGTGCCATCAGTGAACAGCTCCAAGAGACCCAGTACTTC
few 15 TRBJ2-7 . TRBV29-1 CSVTPGTSALYEQYF TGCAGCGTCACCCCCGGAACTAGTGCACTCTACGAGCAGTACTTC
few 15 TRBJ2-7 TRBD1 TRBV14 CASSQGQGSSYEQYF TGTGCCAGCAGCCAAGGACAGGGGTCATCCTACGAGCAGTACTTC
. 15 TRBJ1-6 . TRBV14 CASSQARDNNSPLHF TGTGCCAGCAGCCAAGCCAGGGACAATAATTCACCCCTCCACTTT
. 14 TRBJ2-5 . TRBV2 CASSRGAPQETQYF TGTGCCAGCAGTCGGGGGGCGCCCCAAGAGACCCAGTACTTC
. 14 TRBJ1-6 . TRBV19 CASSMATGAQLLHF TGTGCCAGTAGTATGGCGACAGGTGCACAACTCCTCCACTTT
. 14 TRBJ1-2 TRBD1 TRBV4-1 CASSRGTGDYGYTF TGCGCCAGCAGCCGGGGGACAGGGGACTATGGCTACACCTTC
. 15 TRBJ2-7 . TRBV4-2 CASSPPAGGSYEQYF TGTGCCAGCAGCCCTCCGGCAGGGGGGTCCTACGAGCAGTACTTC
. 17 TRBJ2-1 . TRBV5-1 CASSLMVAESSYNEQFF TGCGCCAGCAGCTTGATGGTAGCGGAGAGCTCCTACAATGAGCAGTTCTTC
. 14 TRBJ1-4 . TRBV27 CASSWKGSNEKLFF TGTGCCAGCAGTTGGAAGGGGTCTAATGAAAAACTGTTTTTT
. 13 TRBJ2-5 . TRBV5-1 CASSLRVGETQYF TGCGCCAGCAGCTTGCGGGTCGGGGAGACCCAGTACTTC
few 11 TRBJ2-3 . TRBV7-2 CASSAAEGQYF TGTGCCAGCAGCGCAGCCGAGGGGCAGTATTTT
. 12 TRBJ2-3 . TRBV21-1 CASSKLSDTQYF TGTGCCAGCAGCAAACTGTCAGATACGCAGTATTTT
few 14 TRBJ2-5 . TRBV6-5 CASSYSRAPETQYF TGTGCCAGCAGTTACTCAAGAGCCCCAGAGACCCAGTACTTC
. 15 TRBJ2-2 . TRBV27 CASSSSGVGTGELFF TGTGCCAGCAGTTCATCCGGTGTTGGCACCGGGGAGCTGTTTTTT
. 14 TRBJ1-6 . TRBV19 CASSGRGPGGPLHF TGTGCCAGTAGTGGCAGGGGACCGGGTGGACCCCTCCACTTT
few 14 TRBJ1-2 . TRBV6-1 CASSRGRLNYGYTF TGTGCCAGCAGCCGAGGCAGACTGAACTATGGCTACACCTTC
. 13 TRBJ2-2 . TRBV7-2 CASSLAGVSKLFF TGTGCCAGCAGCTTAGCAGGGGTTTCCAAACTGTTTTTT
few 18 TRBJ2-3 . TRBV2 CASSRGRNLPSSTDTQYF TGCGCCAGCAGCCGAGGTCGAAATCTGCCGTCTAGCACAGATACGCAGTATTTT
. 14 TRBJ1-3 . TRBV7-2 CASSSQISGNTIYF TGTGCCAGCAGCTCCCAAATCTCTGGAAACACCATATATTTT
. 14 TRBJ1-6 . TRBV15 CATSREQINSPLHF TGTGCCACCAGCAGAGAACAGATTAATTCACCCCTCCACTTT
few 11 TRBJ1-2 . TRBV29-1 CSVESGYGYTF TGCAGCGTTGAGTCCGGTTATGGCTACACCTTC